This record looks at one T cell receptor (beta chain) sequence and its context. The sample belongs to a study of blood T cell repertoires in COVID-19. Across the whole study: From T cells, B-cell-depleted T cells, or PBMCs came the material, which was cDNA or gDNA.

Donors in Cohort 3 who had recovered were those with two negative PCRs, healthcare professional clearance, or resolution of their symptoms. TCRdb keeps only in-frame clones here, not all; method: immunoSEQ multiplex PCR. The data show 150,000 to 200,000 clones, 70% to 90% seen once. CDR3 length: 14 amino acids. Germline lookup yields CDR1 MDHEN and CDR2 SYDVKM. The ends lost 6 bases at V and 6 bases at J; junction bases unmatched: 11. This receptor was obtained from a woman aged 18-30 years who had recovered from COVID-19. V gene TRBV28 combines with J gene TRBJ2-7, with 7 positions matching TRBD1. The sample comprised PBMCs or T cells enriched from blood (not recorded which). As DNA, the CDR3 is TGTGCCAGCAGCCTGATTCTCACAGGGGCCGAGCAGTACTTC. Protein product: CASSLILTGAEQYF.